Listed here are 29 T cell receptor beta chains from one sample, sequenced in a study of blood T cell repertoires in COVID-19. TCRdb keeps only in-frame clones here, not all; method: immunoSEQ multiplex PCR. This repertoire shows roughly 120,000 clones, 65% to 85% found once; its top ten account for about 2%. Material: peripheral blood. All receptors derive from a man aged 70 or older with acute or convalescent COVID-19.

The V gene is TRBV2, the J gene TRBJ1-2; D is perhaps TRBD1 (6 bases). CDR1 is SNHLY and CDR2 is FYNNEI in the germline V gene. V lost 1 base and J lost 0, with 24 bases in between. The CDR3 sequence is 20 residues long. The CDR3 reads CASSEGRTENGENSNYGYTF. The CDR3 bases are TGTGCCAGCAGTGAAGGGAGGACAGAGAACGGAGAAAATTCTAACTATGGCTACACCTTC.

The gene calls are TRBV4-2 and TRBJ1-2; D remains ambiguous. Looked up from germline, CDR1 is LGHNA and CDR2 is YNFKEQ. There are 16 residues in the CDR3. V lost 5 bases, J lost 0 bases, and 16 bases lay in between. This CDR3 reads CASSESQAEANYGYTF. For the CDR3, the DNA is TGTGCCAGCAGCGAAAGTCAGGCAGAAGCTAACTATGGCTACACCTTC.

The V gene is TRBV5-4, the J gene TRBJ1-2, with 9 nucleotides matching TRBD1. The CDR3 has 13 residues. The germline gives CDR1 SGHNT, CDR2 YYREEE (reference sequence). Trimming removed 4 bases from V and 8 bases from J; junction bases left unmatched: 6. The CDR3 coding sequence is TGTGCCAGCAGCCCAATAGGGACAGGGGGCTACACCTTC. Its protein product is CASSPIGTGGYTF.

CDR3 bases: TGTGCCAGCAGCCAATTGACCGGGACAGGACGGTACGAGCAGTACTTC. Protein: CASSQLTGTGRYEQYF. The chain recombines TRBV3-1 (or the pseudogene TRBV3-2) with TRBJ2-7, with 8 positions matching TRBD1. After removal of 2 bases from V and 4 bases from J, the junction contained 10 bases not matched to a gene. The CDR3 consists of 16 residues. In germline, CDR1 is LGHDT, CDR2 YNNKEL (reference sequence).

The chain couples TRBV5-1 to TRBJ2-7; 8 positions match TRBD1. Germline V gene lookup returns CDR1 SGHRS and CDR2 YFSETQ. The CDR3 totals 15 residues. V was clipped by 4 bases and J by 2 bases; unmatched bases: 8. The chain's CDR3 is CASSIYSDRAYEQYF. The CDR3, as DNA: TGCGCCAGCAGCATCTACTCGGACAGGGCCTACGAGCAGTACTTC.

This chain connects TRBV5-4 to TRBJ1-1, with D perhaps TRBD1 (6 bases). Between the trimmed V and J ends, which lost 1 base and 0 bases, there was a span of 10 bases. CDR3 length: 15 amino acids. The germline CDR1 and CDR2 sequences are SGHNT and YYREEE (reference sequence). This CDR3 reads CASSLSGHLNTEAFF. DNA of the CDR3: TGTGCCAGCAGCTTGTCGGGACACTTGAACACTGAAGCTTTCTTT.

The chain joins TRBV7-8 to TRBJ1-2; D not certain. Trimming stripped 3 bases from V and 2 bases from J, with 7 bases between. The length of the CDR3 is 13 residues. Germline V gives CDR1 SGHVS, CDR2 FQNEAQ. CDR3 sequence reads: CASSFFPNYGYTF. The CDR3 DNA reads TGTGCCAGCAGCTTCTTTCCGAACTATGGCTACACCTTC.

The chain is built from TRBV6-5 and TRBJ2-2; possible D gene TRBD1, 6 bases. The ends were cut back, 4 bases at V and 4 bases at J, with 10 bases in the middle. The V gene's germline CDR1 is MNHEY and CDR2 SVGAGI. This CDR3 region has 14 residues. CDR3 sequence (DNA): TGTGCCAGCAGTTTCCCAGGGGTCACCGGGGAGCTGTTTTTT. Translation gives CASSFPGVTGELFF.

The chain joins TRBV24-1 to TRBJ2-3, with 9 bases identical to TRBD2. This CDR3 region has 16 residues. Germline V lookup: CDR1 KGHDR, CDR2 SFDVKD. J gave up 3 bases and V 3 bases, and 6 bases lay outside the gene matches. CDR3 sequence reads: CATSDPRGGGTDTQYF. In DNA form, the CDR3 reads TGTGCCACCAGTGATCCGCGGGGGGGCGGGACAGATACGCAGTATTTT.

CDR3 coding DNA: TGCAGCGTTGGGACTTACATGGACAACACTGAAGCTTTCTTT. Residues: CSVGTYMDNTEAFF. The V and J genes are TRBV29-1 and TRBJ1-1, with D unclear. The CDR3 sequence is 14 residues long. Per germline, CDR1 SQVTM and CDR2 ANQGSEA. The V gene lost 4 bases and the J gene lost 2 bases, with 14 bases spanning the gap.

The chain couples TRBV11-2 to TRBJ1-2; D is unresolved. Germline V gene data show CDR1 as SGHAT and CDR2 as FQNNGV. Trimming cost V 1 base and J 9 bases, with 12 bases left between them. This CDR3 has 13 residues. CDR3: CASSLARFESYTF. The DNA of the CDR3 is TGTGCCAGCAGCTTAGCACGTTTTGAGAGCTACACCTTC.

V gene TRBV30 combines with J gene TRBJ2-7, with D tentatively TRBD2 (6 bases). The CDR3 totals 13 residues. V lost 5 bases and J 2 bases, leaving 13 bases between the germline ends. Germline V CDR1 and CDR2: GTSNPN, SVGIG (reference sequence). The DNA of the CDR3 is TGTGCCTGGGACGGAGGGGTGGCCTACGAGCAGTACTTC. Encoded protein: CAWDGGVAYEQYF.

The genes are TRBV5-8 and TRBJ2-6; D is ambiguous. The CDR3 totals 15 residues. The germline V gene encodes CDR1 SGHTS and CDR2 YDEGEE. The ends were cut back, 0 bases at V and 2 bases at J, with 6 bases in the middle. The CDR3 DNA reads as TGTGCCAGCAGCTTGGACAGTACTGGGGCCAACGTCCTGACTTTC. It encodes CASSLDSTGANVLTF.

The chain is built from TRBV7-9 and TRBJ2-1; 8 nucleotides line up with TRBD1. Germline V gene sequence: CDR1 SEHNR, CDR2 FQNEAQ (reference sequence). J gave up 2 bases and V 5 bases, and 8 bases lay outside the gene matches. The CDR3 totals 16 residues. The CDR3 loop is CASSPRSRGPYNEQFF. The CDR3 region has the DNA TGTGCCAGCAGCCCCCGAAGCAGGGGGCCCTACAATGAGCAGTTCTTC.

V and J are TRBV5-1 and TRBJ2-7; 8 bases match TRBD1. Germline lookup yields CDR1 SGHRS and CDR2 YFSETQ. The CDR3 contains 14 residues. Germline trimming cut 4 bases from V and 5 bases from J; bases unmatched to any gene: 8. CDR3 in amino acids: CASSPGQGRHEQYF. The CDR3, as DNA: TGCGCCAGCAGCCCAGGACAGGGTCGGCACGAGCAGTACTTC.

V and J are TRBV18 and TRBJ2-5, with 10 bases aligning to TRBD1. J gave up 5 bases and V 6 bases, and 6 bases lay outside the gene matches. Germline CDR1 reads KGHSH; CDR2 reads LQKENI. The CDR3 is made up of 14 amino acids. This chain's CDR3 is CASSPTGGEETQYF. In nucleotides, the CDR3 is TGTGCCAGCTCCCCGACAGGGGGCGAGGAGACCCAGTACTTC. Supplemented by reference TRBV18 and TRBJ2-5, the full variable domain reads NAGVMQNPRHLVRRRGQEARLRCSPMKGHSHVYWYRQLPEEGLKFMVYLQKENIIDESGMPKERFSAEFPKEGPSILRIQQVVRGDSAAYFCASSPTGGEETQYFGPGTRLLVL.

The chain uses TRBV5-1 and TRBJ1-2; the match to TRBD1 covers 9 bases. Trimming removed 2 bases from V and 3 bases from J; junction bases left unmatched: 8. The CDR3 has 16 amino acids. CDR1 is SGHRS, CDR2 YFSETQ, per germline. Written as DNA, the CDR3 is TGCGCCAGCAGCTTCTCTGCGGGACAGGGAGACTATGGCTACACCTTC. It specifies CASSFSAGQGDYGYTF. Variable domain in full (rest from reference TRBV5-1 and TRBJ1-2): KAGVTQTPRYLIKTRGQQVTLSCSPISGHRSVSWYQQTPGQGLQFLFEYFSETQRNKGNFPGRFSGRQFSNSRSEMNVSTLELGDSALYLCASSFSAGQGDYGYTFGSGTRLTVV.

The chain has TRBV9 and TRBJ1-2, with 9 bases matching TRBD1. CDR1 and CDR2 (germline): SGDLS, YYNGEE. The CDR3 is made up of 15 amino acids. J gave up 3 bases and V 3 bases, and 6 bases lay outside the gene matches. The CDR3 spells CASSARDRDYYGYTF. As DNA, the CDR3 is TGTGCCAGCAGCGCGCGGGACAGGGACTACTATGGCTACACCTTC.

The chain carries TRBV27 and TRBJ1-2; a possible D gene is TRBD1 (6 bases). Trimming cost V 6 bases and J 0 bases, with 11 bases left between them. CDR1 and CDR2 (germline): MNHEY, SMNVEV (reference sequence). This CDR3 spans 14 amino acids. The CDR3 sequence: CASSPTGPNYGYTF. The CDR3 DNA follows: TGTGCCAGCAGCCCGACAGGCCCTAACTATGGCTACACCTTC.

This rearrangement joins TRBV20-1 to TRBJ1-2; weak D call: TRBD1 (6 bases). The CDR3 consists of 15 residues. Germline V gives CDR1 DFQATT, CDR2 SNEGSKA (reference sequence). Between the trimmed V and J ends, which lost 3 bases and 3 bases, there was a span of 17 bases. CDR3 sequence reads: CSASSFGTNHYGYTF. CDR3 bases: TGCAGTGCTAGTTCTTTTGGGACAAACCACTATGGCTACACCTTC.

The genes are TRBV10-3 and TRBJ2-7; 10 bases align to TRBD1. Germline lookup yields CDR1 ENHRY and CDR2 SYGVKD. Unmatched junction bases numbered 6, after V lost 6 bases and J lost 7 bases. This CDR3 contains 13 residues. CDR3 protein: CAIRADRGREQYF. The CDR3 region has the DNA TGTGCCATCAGGGCTGACAGGGGGCGTGAGCAGTACTTC.

The rearrangement joins TRBV28 to TRBJ1-2; 10 positions agree with TRBD1. CDR1 and CDR2 from the germline V gene are MDHEN and SYDVKM. V shed 5 bases, J shed 3 bases, and the junction held 9 bases outside the gene matches. CDR3 length equals 16 residues. CDR3 sequence reads: CASSQLRTGGDYGYTF. The CDR3 DNA reads as TGTGCCAGCAGTCAGCTCCGGACAGGGGGTGACTATGGCTACACCTTC.

The sample holds one count of this clone. The chain employs TRBV3-1 (or the pseudogene TRBV3-2) and TRBJ1-1; perhaps TRBD1 as D (6 bases). CDR3 length: 14 residues. Germline assignment: CDR1 LGHDT and CDR2 YNNKEL (reference sequence). V lost 2 bases to trimming and J lost 1 base, with 8 bases between them. The CDR3, as DNA: TGTGCCAGCAGCCAATGGGACAAGAACACTGAAGCTTTCTTT. Its translation: CASSQWDKNTEAFF.

The V gene is TRBV6-5, the J gene TRBJ1-6; the D gene is possibly TRBD1 (6 bases). V gave up 3 bases and J gave up 5 bases, with 8 bases separating them. The CDR3 spans 14 residues. Germline CDR1 is MNHEY and CDR2 is SVGAGI. DNA for the CDR3: TGTGCCAGCAGTTATAGGGGGAATAATTCACCCCTCCACTTT. This gives the protein CASSYRGNNSPLHF.

The chain links TRBV5-1 to TRBJ1-2, with TRBD1 as a possible D gene (6 bases). The CDR3 loop spans 15 amino acids. Germline values: CDR1 SGHRS, CDR2 YFSETQ. V was clipped by 0 bases and J by 8 bases, with 17 bases between them. The CDR3: CASSLAGAELEGYTF. In nucleotides, the CDR3 is TGCGCCAGCAGCTTGGCAGGGGCCGAATTGGAGGGCTACACCTTC.

The chain joins TRBV19 to TRBJ1-4; 7 bases line up with TRBD1. Germline CDR1 reads LNHDA; CDR2 reads SQIVND (reference sequence). This CDR3 contains 14 residues. V lost 4 bases to trimming and J lost 5 bases; unmatched junction nucleotides: 4. CDR3 sequence (DNA): TGTGCCAGTAGTACCGGGACAGTAAATGAAAAACTGTTTTTT. Its protein product is CASSTGTVNEKLFF.

This clone occurred a few times. V is TRBV6-1 and J is TRBJ1-6, with D perhaps TRBD1 (5 bases). V lost 3 bases, J lost 8 bases, and 17 bases lay in between. The CDR3 consists of 16 residues. Germline CDR1 and CDR2: MNHNS and SASEGT. CDR3 coding DNA: TGTGCCAGCAGTGAGTTGTCCGGGACGGGGGATTCACCCCTCCACTTT. Protein product: CASSELSGTGDSPLHF.

The chain recombines TRBV15 with TRBJ2-1; D unresolved. The CDR3 covers 15 residues. The germline gives CDR1 LNHNV, CDR2 YYDKDF (reference sequence). V lost 0 bases and J lost 5, with 11 bases in between. In nucleotides, the CDR3 is TGTGCCACCAGCAGAGATTGGGTAGGAGACAATGAGCAGTTCTTC. The encoded protein is CATSRDWVGDNEQFF.

A few counts support this clone. The rearrangement joins TRBV6-1 to TRBJ1-5; 8 bases are shared with TRBD1. The CDR3 has 15 amino acids. In germline, CDR1 is MNHNS, CDR2 SASEGT. The J segment lost 6 bases and the V segment lost 1 base, leaving 5 bases of the junction unmatched. In DNA, the CDR3 is TGTGCCAGCAGTGAAGGCCGGACAGGGAGTCAGCCCCAGCATTTT. It codes for CASSEGRTGSQPQHF.